This T cell receptor (beta chain) was profiled in a study of cytomegalovirus exposure and HLA in healthy donors. Primers included in the PCR were 60 Vbeta and 13 Jbeta primers. The table came from immunoSEQ multiplex PCR; TCRdb's copy has only in-frame clones and leaves some out. The sample contains 100,000 to 150,000 clones, under 85% of which appear only once. The CDR3 length is 15 residues. With 6 bases removed from V and 2 bases from J, the gap between germline ends came to 16 bases. The V gene's germline CDR1 is SNHLY and CDR2 FYNNEI. Material: PBMCs. The V and J genes are TRBV2 and TRBJ1-2; no firm D call. The sequence was obtained from a woman aged 45-65 years in good health and CMV-seropositive. CDR3 protein: CASREKGSWNYGYTF. The CDR3 DNA reads as TGTGCCAGCAGAGAAAAAGGGAGTTGGAACTATGGCTACACCTTC.